The entry below gives a single T cell receptor (beta chain) sequence along with its context. This entry is derived from a study of CD8 T cells in Susac syndrome. The RNA, about 0.5 to 1 ug, was put through reverse transcription using random hexamers. TCRdb re-derived calls from the immunoSEQ multiplex PCR reads in MiXCR, one entry per CDR3 protein. The table has about 150,000 distinct CDR3 sequences, 85% to 95% seen once; the top ten hold more than 0.2%. The multiple sclerosis controls were treatment-naive patients, and their relapsing-remitting disease was stable or active. Deletions cut 0 bases from V and 7 bases from J, with 16 bases between. Germline V gene data show CDR1 as SGDLS and CDR2 as YYNGEE. There are 16 residues in the CDR3.

The sample comprised CD8+ T cells from PBMCs. The chain is built from TRBV9 and TRBJ2-2, with D perhaps matching TRBD1 (5 bases). This clonotype was sampled from a human donor with multiple sclerosis. The CDR3 DNA follows: TGTGCCAGCAGCGTAGGAGGTGAAGGGGCGGACGGGGAGCTGTTTTTT. Its protein is CASSVGGEGADGELFF.